One and the same sample provided the 27 T cell receptor beta chains below, sequenced in a study of breast tumors, draining lymph nodes, adjacent tissues. Breast cancer patients provided tissue from their axillary draining lymph nodes. TCRdb ran MiXCR on the multiplex PCR reads and lists one entry per CDR3 protein. The sample has 200,000 to 300,000 distinct CDR3 sequences, 30% to 35% seen once. Sequencing was done on a sample of axillary lymph node tissue. The receptors derive from a female donor with breast cancer. Some clones in this sample may be carry-over from other donors' samples.

This clonotype was detected ten times or more. CDR3 nucleotide sequence: TGTGCCATCAGTGCGTCGGGACAGGGAGGTGAAAAACTGTTTTTT. This translates into CAISASGQGGEKLFF. This sequence joins TRBV10-3 and TRBJ1-4, with TRBD1 identical over 9 bases. Germline V gives CDR1 ENHRY, CDR2 SYGVKD. J was trimmed by 7 bases and V by 4 bases; bases with no gene match: 7. The CDR3 is 15 residues long.

There are many counts of this clonotype. The chain couples TRBV5-1 to TRBJ2-7; possibly TRBD2 for D (6 bases). The V gene's germline CDR1 is SGHRS and CDR2 YFSETQ. The CDR3 runs 14 residues. V gave up 0 bases and J gave up 3 bases, with 10 bases separating them. The DNA for the CDR3 is TGCGCCAGCAGCTTGGCCGCGGGAAACTACGAGCAGTACTTC. It codes for CASSLAAGNYEQYF. Using reference TRBV5-1 and TRBJ2-7 for the parts outside the CDR3, the full variable domain is KAGVTQTPRYLIKTRGQQVTLSCSPISGHRSVSWYQQTPGQGLQFLFEYFSETQRNKGNFPGRFSGRQFSNSRSEMNVSTLELGDSALYLCASSLAAGNYEQYFGPGTRLTVT.

This clonotype was seen many times. The CDR3 sequence: CASTRSLGTGRETQYF. The CDR3 bases are TGTGCCAGTACGAGGAGTCTAGGGACAGGGAGAGAGACCCAGTACTTC. The chain recombines TRBV19 with TRBJ2-5, with 9 bases that match TRBD1. Germline assignment: CDR1 LNHDA and CDR2 SQIVND (reference sequence). This CDR3 comprises 16 residues. V shed 7 bases and J 4 bases; nucleotides not matched to a gene: 13.

This clonotype appeared many times. The rearrangement uses TRBV7-2 and TRBJ2-1; D is undetermined. The CDR3 spans 12 residues. Germline CDR1 and CDR2: SGHTA and FQGNSA. Trimming left V 5 bases short and J 4 bases short, with 6 bases between. The CDR3 sequence: CASSALYNEQFF. The CDR3, as DNA: TGTGCCAGCAGCGCCCTTTACAATGAGCAGTTCTTC.

This clonotype was recorded once. A much larger clone lies a single base off, so this may be a read error. The chain links TRBV7-9 to TRBJ2-7; D gene ambiguous. This CDR3 region has 13 residues. With 5 bases removed from V and 2 bases from J, the gap between germline ends came to 10 bases. CDR1 is SEHNR, CDR2 FQNEAQ, per germline (reference sequence). The CDR3 protein is CASSDDPTYEQYF. The CDR3 nucleotides are TGTGCCAGCAGCGATGATCCTACCTACGAGCAGTACTTC.

This clonotype was counted ten times or more. This chain links TRBV6-1 with TRBJ2-5, with D perhaps matching TRBD2 (6 bases). CDR1 is MNHNS and CDR2 is SASEGT in the germline V gene. V lost 3 bases and J lost 1, with 15 bases in between. The CDR3 runs to 16 residues. CDR3 nucleotide sequence: TGTGCCAGCAGTGAGTCACCGGGAGTACTCCAAGAGACCCAGTACTTC. Translated, it gives CASSESPGVLQETQYF.

This clonotype was detected many times. The DNA for the CDR3 is TGTGCCAGCAGCTCCCCCGCAAAAGCAGATACGCAGTATTTT. Its translation: CASSSPAKADTQYF. The chain joins TRBV11-2 to TRBJ2-3; D call uncertain. The CDR3 spans 14 residues. From germline, CDR1 is SGHAT and CDR2 FQNNGV. Trimming pared 4 bases from V and 4 bases from J, leaving 12 bases between.

This clonotype was detected many times. The chain carries TRBV25-1 and TRBJ1-2; D unclear. Trimming pared 1 base from V and 2 bases from J, leaving 2 bases between. The CDR3 consists of 12 residues. Looked up from germline, CDR1 is MGHDK and CDR2 is SYGVNS. The CDR3 bases are TGTGCCAGCAGTGAATCCAACTATGGCTACACCTTC. Translation gives CASSESNYGYTF.

The gene calls are TRBV27 and TRBJ2-2; perhaps TRBD1 as D (6 bases). V lost 6 bases and J lost 12, with 17 bases in between. This CDR3 is built from 13 residues. CDR1 is MNHEY and CDR2 is SMNVEV in the germline V gene (reference sequence). The CDR3 spells CASSNRVGGQLFF. The CDR3 DNA sequence: TGTGCCAGCAGCAACAGGGTTGGTGGGCAGCTGTTTTTT.

This clonotype was seen repeatedly, ten times or more. The chain has TRBV6-2 or TRBV6-3 and TRBJ2-5; D gene unclear. V was shortened by 2 bases and J by 0 bases, with 4 bases between the two germline ends. From germline, CDR1 is MNHEY and CDR2 SVGEGT. This CDR3 has 13 residues. In DNA, the CDR3 is TGTGCCAGCAGTTACGGGTACCAAGAGACCCAGTACTTC. Translated, it gives CASSYGYQETQYF.

This clonotype was seen repeatedly, ten times or more. The genes are TRBV20-1 and TRBJ1-2; 10 bases are a match to TRBD1. The CDR3 consists of 12 residues. Trimming removed 6 bases from V and 6 bases from J; junction bases left unmatched: 4. Germline-derived CDR1 and CDR2 are DFQATT and SNEGSKA (reference sequence). The DNA for the CDR3 is TGCAGTGCCGACAGGGGGCCGAATGGCTACACCTTC. It encodes CSADRGPNGYTF.

In regard to this clonotype: A much larger clone differs from this one at a single base, so this may be a read error. The genes are TRBV12-3 or TRBV12-4 and TRBJ2-3; 12 bases fit TRBD2. The CDR3 contains 17 residues. Trimming cost V 6 bases and J 10 bases; bases outside gene matches: 17. The CDR3 spells CASSFPTSGRRAYPQYF. The CDR3 region has the DNA TGTGCCAGCAGCTTCCCGACTAGCGGGAGACGGGCTTATCCGCAGTATTTT.

This clonotype rates as medium-sized (0.01 to 0.1%). As DNA, the CDR3 is TGTGCCACCAGCCCCCGACGTCAAGAGACCCAGTACTTC. Its protein is CATSPRRQETQYF. V is TRBV15 and J is TRBJ2-5; D is uncertain. CDR1 LNHNV and CDR2 YYDKDF come from the germline V gene (reference sequence). V dropped 5 bases and J dropped 2 bases, with 9 bases sitting between them. CDR3 length: 13 residues.

The chain employs TRBV20-1 and TRBJ2-5; 7 bases fit TRBD1. This CDR3 contains 11 residues. Germline V gene lookup returns CDR1 DFQATT and CDR2 SNEGSKA (reference sequence). V gave up 6 bases and J gave up 5 bases; unmatched junction bases: 3. The CDR3 DNA reads as TGCAGTGCGAACAGGGGCGAGACCCAGTACTTC. Its protein product is CSANRGETQYF.

The chain uses TRBV7-2 and TRBJ2-5, with D possibly called TRBD1 or TRBD2 (5 bases each). The germline gives CDR1 SGHTA, CDR2 FQGNSA. The V end lost 0 bases, the J end lost 5 bases, and 13 bases lay between the germline ends. The CDR3 contains 15 residues. The CDR3 nucleotides read TGTGCCAGCAGCTTAGCGATCGGGACCGGGGAGACCCAGTACTTC. Its translation: CASSLAIGTGETQYF.

This clonotype was found many times. This rearrangement joins TRBV24-1 to TRBJ1-2, with 8 bases lining up with TRBD1. CDR1 is KGHDR and CDR2 is SFDVKD in the germline V gene. Trimming took 10 bases from V and 9 from J; bases not matched to a gene: 9. The CDR3 is 12 amino acids. The CDR3 sequence is CATADRVHRYTF. CDR3 nucleotide sequence: TGTGCCACTGCGGACAGGGTACATCGCTACACCTTC.

This clonotype was detected many times. The genes are TRBV5-1 and TRBJ2-4; TRBD1 matches 9 bases. Germline loops: CDR1 SGHRS, CDR2 YFSETQ. The CDR3 runs to 12 residues. Trimming took 5 bases from V and 10 from J; bases not matched to a gene: 4. The CDR3 coding sequence is TGCGCCAGCAGTAGGGACAGGGCGATTCAGTACTTC. As protein: CASSRDRAIQYF. The full variable domain, rest sourced from reference TRBV5-1 and TRBJ2-4, is KAGVTQTPRYLIKTRGQQVTLSCSPISGHRSVSWYQQTPGQGLQFLFEYFSETQRNKGNFPGRFSGRQFSNSRSEMNVSTLELGDSALYLCASSRDRAIQYFGAGTRLSVL.

A remark on this clonotype: The conserved phenylalanine or tryptophan normally closing the CDR3 is absent here, so this likely arose from a read error. The chain couples TRBV30 to TRBJ1-2; no definite D call. Germline V gene sequence: CDR1 GTSNPN, CDR2 SVGIG (reference sequence). The CDR3 length is 11 residues. The ends were cut back, 0 bases at V and 5 bases at J, with 4 bases in the middle. CDR3 region: CAWSVGYGYTL. CDR3 in DNA: TGTGCCTGGAGTGTTGGATATGGCTACACCCTC.

The chain combines TRBV29-1 with TRBJ1-2; 7 nucleotides agree with TRBD1. Germline V gene lookup returns CDR1 SQVTM and CDR2 ANQGSEA. This CDR3 has 15 amino acids. The CDR3 DNA reads as TGCAGTGCTAGAGATGGGACAGTTCTATCGTGGGGCTACACCTTC. Amino acids: CSARDGTVLSWGYTF.

In its sample, this clonotype was seen many times. V and J are TRBV19 and TRBJ2-6; TRBD1 might be the D (6 bases). The CDR3 totals 15 residues. V lost 4 bases and J 5 bases, leaving 12 bases between the germline ends. Germline CDR1 is LNHDA and CDR2 is SQIVND (reference sequence). This chain's CDR3 is CASSTNRAWANVLTF. The DNA for the CDR3 is TGTGCCAGTAGTACCAACAGGGCTTGGGCCAACGTCCTGACTTTC.

Notes on this clonotype: At one end, the junction sequence differs from germline, possibly due to a read error. The gene calls are TRBV6-1 and TRBJ2-2, with D possibly being TRBD1 or TRBD2 (5 bases each). This CDR3 is 15 amino acids long. Germline CDR1 is MNHNS and CDR2 is SASEGT. The CDR3: CASSEFAGNTGVLFF. In nucleotides, the CDR3 is TGTGCCAGCAGTGAATTCGCAGGGAACACCGGGGTGCTGTTTTTT.

This clonotype was recorded at least ten times. The V gene is TRBV6-4, the J gene TRBJ2-5; D possibly matches TRBD1 or TRBD2 (5 bases each). The CDR3 runs to 14 residues. Trimming removed 0 bases at V and 2 bases at J, with 7 bases between. Germline values: CDR1 MRHNA, CDR2 SNTAGT. The CDR3 reads CASSDSGAQETQYF. The CDR3, as DNA: TGTGCCAGCAGTGACTCCGGGGCGCAAGAGACCCAGTACTTC.

This clonotype came up many times. The genes are TRBV20-1 and TRBJ2-3, with 11 bases fitting TRBD2. V gave up 5 bases and J gave up 4 bases; unmatched junction bases: 5. The germline gives CDR1 DFQATT, CDR2 SNEGSKA (reference sequence). This CDR3 spans 14 amino acids. The CDR3 loop reads CSAALAGGADTQYF. The DNA of the CDR3 is TGCAGTGCTGCGTTAGCGGGAGGGGCAGATACGCAGTATTTT.

Concerning this clonotype: A junction boundary mismatches the germline segment, possibly from a read error. The genes are TRBV12-3 or TRBV12-4 and TRBJ2-3; tentatively, D is TRBD1 (6 bases). The CDR3 is 17 residues long. CDR3 amino acids: CAGSFLGGRGSTDTQYF. Here the CDR3 DNA reads TGTGCCGGCAGTTTTTTAGGAGGAAGGGGGAGCACAGATACGCAGTATTTT.

This clonotype was seen repeatedly, ten times or more. The chain is built from TRBV5-1 and TRBJ2-7; D assignment may be TRBD1 or TRBD2 (5 bases each). Trimming took 2 bases from V and 5 from J, leaving 11 bases between them. CDR1 is SGHRS, CDR2 YFSETQ, per germline. The CDR3 extends over 13 amino acids. The CDR3 DNA reads TGCGCCAGCAGCTTAACCCGGGGCCACGAGCAGTACTTC. As protein: CASSLTRGHEQYF.

In this sample, this clonotype turned up many times. This chain connects TRBV30 to TRBJ1-5; D uncertain. Germline V gene lookup returns CDR1 GTSNPN and CDR2 SVGIG (reference sequence). V shed 7 bases and J shed 2 bases, with 12 bases lying between them. CDR3 length equals 13 residues. This chain's CDR3 is CAYDKAGNQPQHF. For the CDR3, the DNA is TGTGCCTATGACAAGGCTGGCAATCAGCCCCAGCATTTT.

This clonotype was seen at least ten times. The rearrangement uses TRBV14 and TRBJ1-2; D perhaps matches TRBD1 (5 bases). Germline V gene sequence: CDR1 SGHDN, CDR2 FVKESK. The CDR3 length is 18 residues. V lost 3 bases and J 3 bases, leaving 23 bases between the germline ends. The CDR3 DNA follows: TGTGCCAGCAGCCAGTTAAGCTACAACGGGACGGAAGACTATGGCTACACCTTC. Amino acid sequence: CASSQLSYNGTEDYGYTF.